This TCR beta chain was sequenced during a study of T-cell reconstitution after alpha-beta-depleted transplantation in children. Study-level results: Reportedly, alpha-beta T cells present about two months post-transplant originated from several hundred expanded clones of graft origin.

Germline CDR1 is SEHNR and CDR2 is FQNEAQ (reference sequence). This CDR3 has 14 residues. Trimming took 5 bases from V and 0 from J, leaving 9 bases between them. Unique molecular identifiers tagged the TCRbeta library. Using its own MiXCR run on the PCR reads, TCRdb lists one record per CDR3 protein. Seen here are about 420,000 distinct CDR3 sequences, 15% to 20% observed once, and the top ten hold roughly 27%. This clonotype was seen a few times. The antigen is unknown. The receptor was derived from a boy younger than two who had a stem cell transplant for Wiskott-Aldrich syndrome, so the T cells may come from the graft donor. This chain links TRBV7-9 with TRBJ2-3, with no clear D. The specimen was PBMCs, mostly from graft donor cells, collected 360 days after TCRalphabeta/CD19-depleted stem cell transplant. The CDR3 DNA sequence: TGTGCCAGCAGCCTCAGCAAGAGCACAGATACGCAGTATTTT. It is translated as CASSLSKSTDTQYF.